The entry below describes one T cell receptor beta chain. Its antigen is undetermined. The source of the sample is a study of T-cell reconstitution after alpha-beta-depleted transplantation in children. Regarding the study as a whole: Recipient T cells and thymic progenitors that survived gave rise to the high TCRbeta diversity observed at day 60 in some patients.

Unique molecular identifiers tagged the TCRbeta library. TCRdb processed the PCR reads anew with MiXCR; each CDR3 protein has one entry. The repertoire holds fewer than 750,000 distinct CDR3 sequences, with about 21% as singletons. Between the trimmed V and J ends, which lost 2 bases and 8 bases, there was a span of 23 bases. The germline CDR1 and CDR2 sequences are SGHRS and YFSETQ. The CDR3 has 16 amino acids. The V call is TRBV5-1, the J call TRBJ2-7; D possibly matches TRBD1 or TRBD2 (5 bases each). The TCR was taken from a boy younger than two who had a stem cell transplant for acute myeloid leukemia, so the T cells may come from the graft donor. Material: PBMCs, mostly from graft donor cells, obtained 360 days after TCRalphabeta/CD19-depleted stem cell transplant. The CDR3 spells CASSLNEGLLEKKQYV. CDR3 nucleotide sequence: TGCGCCAGCAGCTTAAATGAGGGGCTCCTAGAAAAAAAGCAGTACGTC.